The sequence of this T cell receptor (beta chain) was determined in a study of regulatory T cells in long-lasting Graves disease. Indicated time point: newly diagnosed GD, antithyroid drugs for less than 3 months. The TCR library was made from RNA that had been extracted from PBMCs in TRIzol. Per germline, CDR1 SGHTA and CDR2 FQGNSA. CDR3 length equals 16 residues. V lost 5 bases to trimming and J lost 2 bases; unmatched junction nucleotides: 10. Construction of the TCR beta libraries employed iRepertoire HTBI primers in conjunction with Arm-PCR of CDR3 regions. TCRdb reprocessed the multiplex PCR reads with MiXCR, giving one entry per CDR3 protein. Of about 450,000 distinct CDR3 sequences in the sample, roughly 15% were seen once. At least ten counts were recorded for this clonotype. The target antigen is unknown. Broader study findings: Newly diagnosed patients shared about a thousand public clonotypes; persistent patients shared around 2,800.

These records were also assigned to another study, of T cells in Graves' hyperthyroidism and ophthalmopathy.

The sequence was collected from a woman aged 50 to 65 with Graves disease. This chain joins TRBV7-2 and TRBJ2-3; TRBD1 agrees at 7 bases. The sequences come from peripheral blood mononuclear cells (PBMCs), collected at new diagnosis, from a patient treated with antithyroid drugs. The CDR3 DNA reads TGTGCCAGCAGCGTCGGGACAGTCCCCTTCACAGATACGCAGTATTTT. Translated: CASSVGTVPFTDTQYF.